This T cell receptor (beta chain) was sequenced for a study of early T cells in non-severe SARS-CoV-2 infection. This clonotype has ten or more counts. V lost 4 bases, J lost 2 bases, and 14 bases lay in between. Germline V CDR1 and CDR2: LGHDT, YNNKEL (reference sequence). This CDR3 comprises 15 residues. One entry per CDR3 protein, called by TCRdb with MiXCR from the 5' RACE reads. The sample records 65,000 to 70,000 distinct CDR3 sequences, 12% being singletons. The chain joins TRBV3-1 to TRBJ2-5; perhaps TRBD1 as D (6 bases). The clonotype was recovered from an adult who was a healthcare worker with PCR-confirmed SARS-CoV-2 infection or an uninfected control (not recorded which). Sample: whole blood. CDR3 residues: CASSPSRTEQETQYF. CDR3 coding DNA: TGTGCCAGCAGCCCCTCCCGGACAGAGCAAGAGACCCAGTACTTC.